These 24 T cell receptor beta chains were sequenced from one sample in a study of T-cell reconstitution after alpha-beta-depleted transplantation in children. As it was prepared, the TCRbeta library received unique molecular identifiers. TCRdb re-analysed the PCR reads in MiXCR, keeping a single row per CDR3 protein. The table lists some 70,000 distinct CDR3 sequences, roughly 5.2% of them singletons. Source: PBMCs, mostly from graft donor cells, taken 180 days after TCRalphabeta/CD19-depleted stem cell transplant. The receptors come from a boy less than two years old who had a stem cell transplant for acute myeloid leukemia, so the T cells may come from the graft donor.

Ten or more counts support this clonotype. V usage is TRBV12-3 or TRBV12-4 and J usage is TRBJ2-7; 9 bases line up with TRBD1. V lost 3 bases and J lost 0; bases outside the gene matches: 3. The CDR3 is made up of 15 amino acids. The CDR3 DNA sequence: TGTGCCAGCAGTTTCGGGACAGGGAGCTCCTACGAGCAGTACGTC. Its translation: CASSFGTGSSYEQYV.

This clonotype was observed many times. V and J are TRBV15 and TRBJ2-5; 8 nucleotides align to TRBD1. The ends lost 2 bases at V and 5 bases at J; junction bases unmatched: 7. In germline, CDR1 is LNHNV, CDR2 YYDKDF (reference sequence). The CDR3 runs 15 residues. The CDR3 region is CATSRKTGVMETQYF. CDR3 DNA sequence: TGTGCCACCAGCAGAAAGACAGGGGTCATGGAGACCCAGTACTTC.

This clonotype was found many times. The chain links TRBV12-3 or TRBV12-4 to TRBJ1-2, with a weak D call TRBD1 (5 bases). This CDR3 is 11 amino acids long. V was trimmed by 2 bases and J by 10 bases, leaving 8 bases between them. The CDR3 spells CASSLRGDYTF. The CDR3 DNA follows: TGTGCCAGCAGTTTACGGGGGGACTACACCTTC.

This rearrangement joins TRBV12-3 or TRBV12-4 to TRBJ2-5, with 8 bases that match TRBD2. There are 13 residues in the CDR3. The trim removed 5 bases at V and 2 bases at J, leaving 1 base unmatched. CDR3: CASSPSGQETQYF. The CDR3 nucleotides read TGTGCCAGCAGTCCTAGCGGGCAAGAGACCCAGTACTTC.

This chain connects TRBV4-3 to TRBJ2-7; 7 positions agree with TRBD2. Trimming removed 5 bases from V and 3 bases from J; junction bases left unmatched: 7. Germline CDR1 is LGHNA and CDR2 is YSLEER. This CDR3 contains 14 residues. CDR3: CASSFLGGVYEQYF. The CDR3 region has the DNA TGCGCCAGCAGCTTCCTTGGGGGGGTCTACGAGCAGTACTTC.

This clonotype turned up a few times. Germline is not matched at one junction end, which may reflect a read error. The rearrangement uses TRBV7-1 and TRBJ1-2, with D perhaps matching TRBD1 (5 bases). TRBV7-1 is assigned to the ORF class and has an uncertain function. The CDR3 spans 14 residues. The CDR3 sequence is CASGSGLLRGGYTF. The DNA of the CDR3 is TGTGCCAGCGGCTCAGGGCTCCTGCGAGGTGGCTACACCTTC.

Points on this clonotype: A much bigger clone sits one base away, suggesting this may be a read error. V is TRBV1 and J is TRBJ2-5; the D segment call TRBD2 is taken from the table without a DNA check. TRBV1 counts as a pseudogene. The CDR3 has 16 residues. The CDR3 DNA reads as TGCACCAGCAGCCACGGACGGCTAGCGGTGAGGGAGACCCAGTACTTC. It yields the protein CTSSHGRLAVRETQYF.

This clonotype was counted many times. The genes are TRBV20-1 and TRBJ1-5; D unresolved. CDR1 DFQATT and CDR2 SNEGSKA come from the germline V gene (reference sequence). The V end was cut by 1 base, the J end by 1 base, with 11 bases between. The CDR3 spans 15 residues. CDR3 sequence: CSARVPDASNQPQHF. In nucleotides, the CDR3 is TGCAGTGCTAGAGTACCTGATGCGAGCAATCAGCCCCAGCATTTT.

This clonotype was seen repeatedly, ten times or more. This rearrangement joins TRBV7-2 to TRBJ2-1; D perhaps matches TRBD2 (7 bases). The germline V and J ends were trimmed by 3 bases and 0 bases, with 12 bases remaining between them. In germline, CDR1 is SGHTA, CDR2 FQGNSA. The CDR3 totals 16 residues. CDR3 region: CASSFSRGRSYNEQFF. DNA of the CDR3: TGTGCCAGCAGCTTCTCGCGGGGGCGCTCCTACAATGAGCAGTTCTTC.

This clonotype was seen repeatedly, ten times or more. The J gene is TRBJ2-5, the V gene TRBV12-3 or TRBV12-4, with a weak D call TRBD1 (5 bases). Trimming took off 2 bases at V and 2 bases at J, with 12 bases between the two ends. This CDR3 has 15 amino acids. In DNA form, the CDR3 reads TGTGCCAGCAGTTTAAAGTGGGCAGGGCAAGAGACCCAGTACTTC. Its translation is CASSLKWAGQETQYF.

This clonotype was found many times. The rearrangement joins TRBV12-3 or TRBV12-4 to TRBJ1-5; 9 bases map to TRBD1. The CDR3 loop spans 16 amino acids. The J segment lost 2 bases and the V segment lost 3 bases, leaving 5 bases of the junction unmatched. The DNA of the CDR3 is TGTGCCAGCAGTTTCTGGGGACAGGGCGGCAATCAGCCCCAGCATTTT. Protein sequence: CASSFWGQGGNQPQHF.

This clonotype was counted at least ten times. V usage is TRBV6-2 or TRBV6-3 and J usage is TRBJ2-5; no clear D gene. This CDR3 is built from 12 residues. V was shortened by 2 bases and J by 5 bases, with 6 bases between the two germline ends. Germline V lookup: CDR1 MNHEY, CDR2 SVGEGT. CDR3 in DNA: TGTGCCAGCAGTTACCCTCCCGAGACCCAGTACTTC. Translating it yields CASSYPPETQYF.

This clonotype was detected a few times. The CDR3 region has the DNA TGCGCCAGCAGCCAAGTTTCCAGGGGAAATCAGCCCCAGCATTTT. Protein sequence: CASSQVSRGNQPQHF. This rearrangement joins TRBV4-3 to TRBJ1-5; possible D gene TRBD1, 6 bases. This CDR3 spans 15 amino acids. Per germline, CDR1 LGHNA and CDR2 YSLEER. The V and J ends lost 1 base and 4 bases respectively, with 11 bases between them.

This clonotype was picked up many times. The gene calls are TRBV20-1 and TRBJ2-2; weak D call: TRBD2 (5 bases). Germline CDR1 and CDR2: DFQATT and SNEGSKA (reference sequence). CDR3 length: 13 residues. V was cut by 7 bases and J by 7 bases, with 16 bases left in between. The CDR3 DNA follows: TGCAGTGTGAAGCGGAAAGAGGGCGGGGAGCTGTTTTTT. It codes for CSVKRKEGGELFF.

This clonotype was observed many times. This chain uses TRBV24-1 with TRBJ2-1; 8 bases agree with TRBD1. Germline V CDR1 and CDR2: KGHDR, SFDVKD. CDR3 length: 17 amino acids. Trimming at V came to 5 bases and at J to 8 bases, leaving 16 bases not matched to a gene. Here the CDR3 reads CATSGVRTGGLNDEQFF. The CDR3 nucleotides read TGTGCCACCAGTGGAGTTAGAACAGGGGGGTTAAACGATGAGCAGTTCTTC.

This clonotype occurred many times. The V and J genes are TRBV6-2 or TRBV6-3 and TRBJ1-5; perhaps TRBD1 as D (5 bases). V lost 5 bases and J lost 7, with 15 bases in between. The germline V gene encodes CDR1 MNHEY and CDR2 SVGEGT. The CDR3 is 14 amino acids. CDR3 DNA: TGTGCCAGCAGTCGGGACCTAAGGGACCAGCCCCAGCATTTT. This translates into CASSRDLRDQPQHF.

This clonotype was seen ten or more times. The chain couples TRBV12-3 or TRBV12-4 to TRBJ2-4; 7 bases are a match to TRBD1. With 5 bases clipped from V and 1 base from J, the junction kept 5 bases outside the gene matches. The CDR3 is 15 residues long. The CDR3 is CASSPQGQAKNIQYF. Written as DNA, the CDR3 is TGTGCCAGCAGTCCCCAGGGACAGGCCAAAAACATTCAGTACTTC.

This clonotype was seen ten or more times. The CDR3 here is CASSQGLSTTDTQYF. Written as DNA, the CDR3 is TGCGCCAGCAGCCAGGGACTTTCCACTACAGATACGCAGTATTTT. This chain connects TRBV4-3 to TRBJ2-3, with D perhaps matching TRBD2 (6 bases). V lost 3 bases to trimming and J lost 3 bases, with 13 bases between them. CDR3 length: 15 residues. Germline V gene data show CDR1 as LGHNA and CDR2 as YSLEER.

Ten or more counts support this clonotype. The rearrangement uses TRBV25-1 and TRBJ1-5, with unresolved D. The V end lost 4 bases, the J end lost 1 base, and 8 bases lay between the germline ends. The length of the CDR3 is 14 residues. The germline V gene has CDR1 MGHDK and CDR2 SYGVNS. The CDR3 reads CASSVQASNQPQHF. DNA of the CDR3: TGTGCCAGCAGTGTCCAGGCCAGCAATCAGCCCCAGCATTTT.

In its sample, this clonotype was seen many times. V gene TRBV21-1 combines with J gene TRBJ1-5. TRBV21-1 is a documented pseudogene. The CDR3 runs to 16 residues. The CDR3 coding sequence is TGTGCCAGCAGCAAAAAGGGAGGTTGGAGGGATCAGCCCCAGCATTTT. Translating it yields CASSKKGGWRDQPQHF.

This clonotype was counted many times. The chain has TRBV20-1 and TRBJ1-4; TRBD1 might be the D (5 bases). This CDR3 has 12 amino acids. The germline V and J ends were trimmed by 6 bases and 8 bases, with 13 bases remaining between them. Germline V gene lookup returns CDR1 DFQATT and CDR2 SNEGSKA (reference sequence). The CDR3 loop is CSAKGQQEKLFF. The CDR3 bases are TGCAGTGCAAAGGGGCAACAGGAAAAACTGTTTTTT.

At least ten counts were recorded for this clonotype. The V gene is TRBV12-3 or TRBV12-4, the J gene TRBJ2-1; tentatively, D is TRBD2 (5 bases). This CDR3 contains 11 residues. Trimming shortened V by 5 bases and J by 9 bases, and 8 bases separated the two germline ends. The CDR3 bases are TGTGCCAGCAGTCAGGAGGCTGAGCAGTTCTTC. Translating gives CASSQEAEQFF.

This clonotype was counted many times. The J gene is TRBJ2-7, the V gene TRBV12-3 or TRBV12-4, with D uncertain. V lost 4 bases to trimming and J lost 2 bases, with 6 bases between them. The CDR3 is 12 residues long. CDR3 amino acids: CASSYGTYEQYF. CDR3 coding DNA: TGTGCCAGCAGTTACGGAACCTACGAGCAGTACTTC.

This clonotype was seen at least ten times. The chain employs TRBV5-1 and TRBJ1-2, with TRBD1 identical over 7 bases. Germline V gives CDR1 SGHRS, CDR2 YFSETQ. CDR3 length: 14 amino acids. V was clipped by 6 bases and J by 2 bases; unmatched bases: 7. The CDR3 reads CASTLDRANYGYTF. The CDR3 DNA is TGCGCCAGCACCCTCGACAGGGCGAACTATGGCTACACCTTC.